This entry is about one T cell receptor (beta chain). TCRdb's copy holds only in-frame clones and misses some; the assay was immunoSEQ multiplex PCR. This table holds approximately 710,000 clones, roughly 88% found once. This record comes from a study of shared clonotypes between healthy human individuals. V was pared by 4 bases and J by 6 bases, with 13 bases between. Germline V gene lookup returns CDR1 SEHNR and CDR2 FQNEAQ (reference sequence). CDR3 length equals 13 residues. The TCR sequence derives from a man between 18 and 29 years old in good health. Some clones in this sample may be carry-over from other donors' samples. The sample consisted of memory CD8+ T cells from PBMCs. The subset here: CD45RO+ cells pooled with CCR7-negative TemRA cells. The chain recombines TRBV7-9 with TRBJ2-7, with D unresolved. This CDR3 reads CASSSGAPGEQYF. The DNA for the CDR3 is TGTGCCAGCAGCTCGGGCGCCCCAGGCGAGCAGTACTTC.